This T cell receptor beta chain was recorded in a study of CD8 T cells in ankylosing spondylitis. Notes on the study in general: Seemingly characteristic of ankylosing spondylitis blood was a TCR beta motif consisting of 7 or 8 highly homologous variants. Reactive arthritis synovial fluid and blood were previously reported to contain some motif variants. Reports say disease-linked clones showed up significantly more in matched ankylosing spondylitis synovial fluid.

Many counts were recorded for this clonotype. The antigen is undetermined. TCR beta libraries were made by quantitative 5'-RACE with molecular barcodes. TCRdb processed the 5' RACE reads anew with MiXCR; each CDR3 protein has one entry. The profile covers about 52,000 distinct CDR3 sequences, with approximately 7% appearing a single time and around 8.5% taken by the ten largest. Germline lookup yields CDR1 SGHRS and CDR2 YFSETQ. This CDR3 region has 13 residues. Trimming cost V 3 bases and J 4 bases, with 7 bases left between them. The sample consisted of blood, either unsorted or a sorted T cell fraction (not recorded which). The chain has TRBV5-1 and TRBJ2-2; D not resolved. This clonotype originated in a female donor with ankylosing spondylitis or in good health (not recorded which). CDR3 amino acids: CASSSETTGELFF. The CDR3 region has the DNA TGCGCCAGCAGCTCCGAAACCACCGGGGAGCTGTTTTTT.